Sequencing of this T cell receptor beta chain was carried out in a study of response to subunit inactivated influenza vaccine. Notes on the study in general: The study's authors posited that every seasonal influenza vaccination enlists few new T cells.

TCRdb independently ran MiXCR on the RT-PCR reads; one entry per CDR3 protein. The table lists around 200,000 distinct CDR3 sequences, about 9.3% of them singletons. This clonotype was recorded at least ten times. Its specificity is not known. The material sequenced was non-naive T cells sorted from PBMCs, taken on the day of vaccination. The origin of this receptor is a man in his fifties who received an inactivated influenza vaccine.

The CDR3 protein is CASSLGIDNSPLHF. The CDR3 DNA reads as TGTGCCAGCAGTTTAGGCATAGATAATTCACCCCTCCACTTT. The chain carries TRBV12-3 or TRBV12-4 and TRBJ1-6, with unresolved D. Trimming took off 1 base at V and 5 bases at J, with 6 bases between the two ends. This CDR3 spans 14 amino acids.